This TCR beta chain was sequenced during a study of CD8 T cells in ankylosing spondylitis. Study-level results: A number of the motif variants had already been described in reactive arthritis synovial fluid and blood. Disease-linked clones reportedly concentrated significantly in matched ankylosing spondylitis synovial fluid. A motif in TCR beta, a set of roughly eight highly homologous variants, appeared characteristic of ankylosing spondylitis blood. Clones linked to the disease showed a CD8+ phenotype. They occurred at relatively low frequencies in peripheral blood.

This clonotype was picked up many times. Its antigen is not known. The CDR3 sequence is 15 residues long. MiXCR, applied by TCRdb to the 5' RACE reads, yields one record per CDR3 protein. The profile covers roughly 250,000 distinct CDR3 sequences, with 8% to 9.5% appearing a single time and approximately 6.3% taken by the ten largest. The clonotype was recovered from a male donor with ankylosing spondylitis or in good health (not recorded which). Sequences were obtained from blood, either unsorted or a sorted T cell fraction (not recorded which). The chain recombines TRBV21-1 with TRBJ1-5; the tabulated D call, TRBD1, remains unverified against the DNA. TRBV21-1 is marked as a pseudogene. The CDR3 region has the DNA TGTGCCAGCAGCAAGGTGGTCGGGGGAAATCAGCCCCAGCATTTT. Residues: CASSKVVGGNQPQHF.